This TCR beta chain is from a study of T cells in localized non-small cell lung cancer. The assay was immunoSEQ multiplex PCR, and TCRdb's table has in-frame clones only and misses some. The repertoire holds 25,000 or so clones, with around nine tenths as singletons. The TCR sequence derives from a man aged 35 to 70 with stage II lung adenocarcinoma. The sequencing used PBMCs, collected before any cancer treatment.

In DNA form, the CDR3 reads TGTGCCAGCAGCCCGACAGGGGGCCTCTGGGAGACCCAGTACTTC. The encoded protein is CASSPTGGLWETQYF. The chain combines TRBV6-5 with TRBJ2-5; 10 bases are a match to TRBD1. This CDR3 region has 15 residues. Germline V gives CDR1 MNHEY, CDR2 SVGAGI. V dropped 6 bases and J dropped 5; count of bases not matched to a gene: 9.